A selection of T cell receptor beta chains follows, all from one sample in a study of long-term antiretroviral therapy in people with HIV. Libraries were prepared by immunoSEQ multiplex PCR; TCRdb keeps only in-frame clonotypes and omits some of them. The sample has approximately 25,000 clones, about 82% seen once. Specimen: unsorted PBMCs, collected 0.8 years before starting antiretroviral therapy. The receptor set was obtained from a man between 18 and 35 years old with HIV. Both conserved end residues are part of each CDR3. Fields, in order: V gene, J gene, D gene, clone size, CDR3 DNA, CDR3 protein. The D gene is left open where the match is weak. Only some rows state a clone size, as once, few, many or a class for expanded clones.

>TRBV7-2|TRBJ1-4|NA|NA
TGTGCCAGCAGTCCGCGTAGGTCACCGGAGGGGGAAAAACTGTTTTTT
CASSPRRSPEGEKLFF
>TRBV4-1|TRBJ2-1|NA|NA
TGCGCCAGCAGCCAAGATGGAGGGGTCGATGAGCAGTTCTTC
CASSQDGGVDEQFF
>TRBV7-2|TRBJ2-7|NA|NA
TGTGCCAGCACCGAGGGACGGAATAACTACGAGCAGTACTTC
CASTEGRNNYEQYF
>TRBV18|TRBJ2-7|NA|NA
TGTGCCAGCTCACCACAGGAACAGCAGGGGGGAGGTTACGAGCAGTACTTC
CASSPQEQQGGGYEQYF
>TRBV7-6|TRBJ2-7|NA|NA
TGTGCCAGCAGTCTAGGGGGGGGCCCCAATGGGGAGCAGTACTTC
CASSLGGGPNGEQYF
>TRBV5-1|TRBJ1-4|NA|NA
TGCGCCAGCAGCCCCCAGGGTAGTAATGAAAAACTGTTTTTT
CASSPQGSNEKLFF
>TRBV6-5|TRBJ2-7|TRBD1|NA
TGTGCCAGCAACCCCTCGACAGGGGGCTGGCACGAGCAGTACTTC
CASNPSTGGWHEQYF
>TRBV7-8|TRBJ2-7|NA|NA
TGTGCCAGCAGCTCCGGTCTAGCGTACGAGCAGTACTTC
CASSSGLAYEQYF
>TRBV7-8|TRBJ2-5|NA|NA
TGTGCCAGCAGCTTAAGTGAGTTACAAGAGACCCAGTACTTC
CASSLSELQETQYF
>TRBV7-9|TRBJ2-6|TRBD1|NA
TGTGCCAGCAGTACTAAGGGACAGTCCCCCTCTGGGGCCAACGTCCTGACTTTC
CASSTKGQSPSGANVLTF
>TRBV7-2|TRBJ2-5|TRBD2|NA
TGTGCCAGCAGCTTAGGAGGACGGCTAGCGGGAGGTCGGGAGACCCAGTACTTC
CASSLGGRLAGGRETQYF
>TRBV5-1|TRBJ2-7|NA|once
TGCGCCAGCAGCTTGGATGGAGGCCCCTCTGGGGAGCAGTACTTC
CASSLDGGPSGEQYF
>TRBV18|TRBJ2-1|TRBD2|NA
TGTGCCAGCTCACCAAGGACTAGCGGGATAGCCGATGAGCAGTTCTTC
CASSPRTSGIADEQFF
>TRBV6-5|TRBJ2-7|TRBD2|NA
TGTGCCAGCAGTCCTCTAGCGGGAGGGCCTTACGAGCAGTACTTC
CASSPLAGGPYEQYF
>TRBV27|TRBJ1-2|TRBD1|once
TGTGCCAGCAGTCTCCGAAGGGGGCATGGTGGCTACACCTTC
CASSLRRGHGGYTF
>TRBV5-1|TRBJ1-2|NA|NA
TGCGCCAGCGGGGGAGGGTCTAACTATGGCTACACCTTC
CASGGGSNYGYTF
>TRBV7-9|TRBJ2-7|NA|NA
TGTGCCAGCAGGCCCGTTTGGGCTAGCTCCTACGAGCAGTACTTC
CASRPVWASSYEQYF
>TRBV9|TRBJ2-7|TRBD1|once
TGTGCCAGCAGCGTGGGAACCGGGACAGGGGGCTACGAGCAGTACTTC
CASSVGTGTGGYEQYF
>TRBV7-2|TRBJ2-7|NA|NA
TGTGCCAGCAGCTTAGCGAGGGCGAGCCCGAACACCTACGAGCAGTACTTC
CASSLARASPNTYEQYF
>TRBV19|TRBJ2-7|NA|NA
TGTGCCAGTAGCCGCCAGGCGGGCGAGCAGTACTTC
CASSRQAGEQYF
>TRBV9|TRBJ1-2|NA|NA
TGTGCCAGCAGCGTAGGAGGGGATTGGGACTATGGCTACACCTTC
CASSVGGDWDYGYTF
>TRBV6-4|TRBJ1-1|TRBD1|NA
TGTGCCAGCAGTATAACCGGGACAGGGGGCAACACTGAAGCTTTCTTT
CASSITGTGGNTEAFF
>TRBV5-5|TRBJ2-7|NA|NA
TGTGCCAGCAGCTTGTTACAGGGAAAGGAGCAGTACTTC
CASSLLQGKEQYF
>TRBV19|TRBJ1-2|NA|NA
TGTGCCAGTAGTATAGCCGCCTCGGGCGGCTACACCTTC
CASSIAASGGYTF
>TRBV23-1|TRBJ1-1|NA|NA
TGCGCCAGCACCTCACCGACAGAGGACACTGAAGCTTTCTTT
CASTSPTEDTEAFF
>TRBV6-1|TRBJ2-1|TRBD1|NA
TGTGCCAGCAGTTTTCGACAGGGGGCCTATGAGCAGTTCTTC
CASSFRQGAYEQFF
>TRBV13|TRBJ2-7|NA|NA
TGTGCCAGCAGCTTAGGACGGGTCGAGCAGTACTTC
CASSLGRVEQYF
>TRBV4-3|TRBJ2-7|NA|few
TGCGCCAGCAGCCAAGAGGGGGGCGGGAGACTCGGCGAGCAGTACTTC
CASSQEGGGRLGEQYF
>TRBV6-5|TRBJ1-5|NA|NA
TGTGCCGACCGGAGGCAGCCCCAGCATTTT
CADRRQPQHF
>TRBV4-3|TRBJ2-2|NA|NA
TGCGCCAGCAGCCCGGATTACACCGGGGAGCTGTTTTTT
CASSPDYTGELFF
>TRBV10-3|TRBJ1-5|NA|NA
TGTGCCATCAGTGAGCAAAGGGGTGAGCAGCCCCAGCATTTT
CAISEQRGEQPQHF
>TRBV19|TRBJ1-5|TRBD1|NA
TGTGCCAGTAGTCCCCACAGGGGGAGCAATCAGCCCCAGCATTTT
CASSPHRGSNQPQHF
>TRBV7-9|TRBJ2-6|NA|NA
TGTGCCAGCAGCCGGACATCTGGGGCCAACGTCCTGACTTTC
CASSRTSGANVLTF
>TRBV11-2|TRBJ1-1|TRBD1|few
TGTGCCAGCAGCCCAATCCGGGACAGGGTCACTGAAGCTTTCTTT
CASSPIRDRVTEAFF
>TRBV4-1|TRBJ1-5|NA|NA
TGCGCCAGCAGCCAAGAACCAGGGAGCAATCAGCCCCAGCATTTT
CASSQEPGSNQPQHF
>TRBV7-9|TRBJ2-3|TRBD2|NA
TGTGCCAGCAGCTTAAGGACTAGCGGGAACAGAGATACGCAGTATTTT
CASSLRTSGNRDTQYF